The 30 T cell receptor beta chains given below trace back to one sample, sequenced in a study of blood T cell repertoires in COVID-19. Sequencing used immunoSEQ multiplex PCR; TCRdb keeps in-frame clones, though not all of them. The data show 110,000 to 150,000 clones, with roughly four fifths seen just once and around 1.6% held by the top ten. Sequenced material: PBMCs or T cells enriched from blood (not recorded which). These receptors were obtained from a woman aged 18-29 years who had been exposed to COVID-19.

The chain links TRBV5-5 to TRBJ2-2; TRBD2 matches at 10 bases. The germline CDR1 and CDR2 sequences are SGHKS and YYEKEE (reference sequence). The CDR3 contains 17 residues. V dropped 1 base and J dropped 0; count of bases not matched to a gene: 3. The CDR3 nucleotides read TGTGCCAGCAGCTTGATCGGGACTAGCGCGAACACCGGGGAGCTGTTTTTT. Protein: CASSLIGTSANTGELFF.

The chain carries TRBV19 and TRBJ2-1; TRBD2 agrees at 8 bases. V trimming: 3 bases; J trimming: 4 bases; junction bases outside the gene matches: 2. The CDR3 extends over 14 amino acids. Germline lookup yields CDR1 LNHDA and CDR2 SQIVND (reference sequence). Written as DNA, the CDR3 is TGTGCCAGTAGTATGGCTAGCGGGTACAATGAGCAGTTCTTC. As protein: CASSMASGYNEQFF.

The gene calls are TRBV18 and TRBJ2-1; 8 nucleotides match TRBD2. This CDR3 region has 18 residues. Germline loops: CDR1 KGHSH, CDR2 LQKENI. Trimming at V came to 6 bases and at J to 1 base, leaving 14 bases not matched to a gene. The CDR3 loop is CASSRDPLAGFSYNEQFF. DNA for the CDR3: TGTGCCAGCTCCCGCGACCCCTTAGCGGGATTTTCCTACAATGAGCAGTTCTTC.

The sample holds a few counts of this clone. The chain employs TRBV7-2 and TRBJ2-7; D perhaps matches TRBD2 (5 bases). Trimming pared 5 bases from V and 3 bases from J, leaving 8 bases between. Germline V lookup: CDR1 SGHTA, CDR2 FQGNSA. This CDR3 spans 12 amino acids. The CDR3 DNA follows: TGTGCCAGCAGCCCACTAGGCTACGAGCAGTACTTC. Residues: CASSPLGYEQYF.

The chain uses TRBV5-1 and TRBJ2-1, with a possible D match to TRBD2 (6 bases). The CDR3 spans 16 residues. CDR1 is SGHRS and CDR2 is YFSETQ in the germline V gene. Trimming stripped 2 bases from V and 4 bases from J, with 16 bases between. CDR3 DNA: TGCGCCAGCAGCTTCGAGCGGATGGGGACTTACAATGAGCAGTTCTTC. Translated, it gives CASSFERMGTYNEQFF.

This sequence joins TRBV4-1 and TRBJ1-6; D might be TRBD1 (5 bases). The CDR3 loop spans 18 amino acids. Germline V gives CDR1 MGHRA, CDR2 YSYEKL. V dropped 0 bases and J dropped 0 bases, with 12 bases sitting between them. This chain's CDR3 is CASSQETGFSSYNSPLHF. The CDR3 DNA is TGCGCCAGCAGCCAAGAAACAGGTTTCAGCTCCTATAATTCACCCCTCCACTTT.

The genes are TRBV7-2 and TRBJ1-6; TRBD1 matches at 9 bases. This CDR3 is built from 14 residues. Germline V gene sequence: CDR1 SGHTA, CDR2 FQGNSA. J lost 10 bases, V lost 5 bases, and 6 bases had no gene match. The CDR3 nucleotides read TGTGCCAGCAGCCCCGGGACAGGGACCTCACCCCTCCACTTT. It translates to CASSPGTGTSPLHF.

The genes are TRBV18 and TRBJ2-7; 8 bases fit TRBD2. The CDR3 is 17 residues long. Germline V gives CDR1 KGHSH, CDR2 LQKENI. Trimming cost V 0 bases and J 3 bases; bases outside gene matches: 10. In nucleotides, the CDR3 is TGTGCCAGCTCACCACCGGCGCTAGCGGGCGGAAACTACGAGCAGTACTTC. It is translated as CASSPPALAGGNYEQYF.

The gene calls are TRBV18 and TRBJ2-2; the D is unclear. V lost 6 bases to trimming and J lost 2 bases, with 13 bases between them. Germline-derived CDR1 and CDR2 are KGHSH and LQKENI. The CDR3 sequence is 15 residues long. The CDR3 DNA follows: TGTGCCAGCTCCCCCCAATCAGATAACACCGGGGAGCTGTTTTTT. The encoded protein is CASSPQSDNTGELFF. Full variable domain (rest looked up from reference TRBV18 and TRBJ2-2): NAGVMQNPRHLVRRRGQEARLRCSPMKGHSHVYWYRQLPEEGLKFMVYLQKENIIDESGMPKERFSAEFPKEGPSILRIQQVVRGDSAAYFCASSPQSDNTGELFFGEGSRLTVL.

This clone was seen more than once but under ten times. The chain uses TRBV20-1 and TRBJ2-1; D is undetermined. V was pared by 3 bases and J by 3 bases, with 15 bases between. The CDR3 is 15 amino acids. Germline assignment: CDR1 DFQATT and CDR2 SNEGSKA (reference sequence). DNA of the CDR3: TGCAGTGCTAGTCGACTGCGGCAAGACTACAATGAGCAGTTCTTC. It yields the protein CSASRLRQDYNEQFF.

The chain combines TRBV30 with TRBJ1-1; no reliable D call. V was cut by 4 bases and J by 5 bases, with 14 bases left in between. The germline CDR1 and CDR2 sequences are GTSNPN and SVGIG (reference sequence). The CDR3 totals 13 residues. CDR3 sequence (DNA): TGTGCCTGGATCCGAGGGATATTAACTGAAGCTTTCTTT. Its protein product is CAWIRGILTEAFF.

The chain combines TRBV12-5 with TRBJ1-1; a possible D gene is TRBD1 (5 bases). Germline values: CDR1 LGHNT, CDR2 FRNRAP. V was shortened by 3 bases and J by 3 bases, with 14 bases between the two germline ends. The CDR3 covers 15 residues. CDR3 bases: TGTGCTAGTGGTTTTCCCCAGGGTCCCCACACTGAAGCTTTCTTT. It encodes CASGFPQGPHTEAFF.

The chain links TRBV28 to TRBJ1-2; TRBD1 agrees at 8 bases. Germline CDR1 MDHEN, CDR2 SYDVKM. CDR3 size: 13 residues. J lost 2 bases, V lost 7 bases, and 3 bases had no gene match. CDR3 coding DNA: TGTGCCAGCATAAACAGGGGGAACTATGGCTACACCTTC. Amino acids: CASINRGNYGYTF.

The chain combines TRBV2 with TRBJ2-7, with a weak D call TRBD2 (6 bases). Between the trimmed V and J ends, which lost 2 bases and 2 bases, there was a span of 10 bases. The CDR3 is 14 residues long. In germline, CDR1 is SNHLY, CDR2 FYNNEI. The chain's CDR3 is CASSEQSGPYEQYF. In nucleotides, the CDR3 is TGTGCCAGCAGTGAACAGAGCGGGCCCTACGAGCAGTACTTC. Drawing the rest from reference TRBV2 and TRBJ2-7, the complete variable domain is EPEVTQTPSHQVTQMGQEVILRCVPISNHLYFYWYRQILGQKVEFLVSFYNNEISEKSEIFDDQFSVERPDGSNFTLKIRSTKLEDSAMYFCASSEQSGPYEQYFGPGTRLTVT.

The V gene is TRBV10-3, the J gene TRBJ2-1; TRBD1 might be the D (5 bases). With 2 bases removed from V and 5 bases from J, the gap between germline ends came to 7 bases. CDR1 and CDR2 (germline): ENHRY, SYGVKD. The CDR3 consists of 13 residues. CDR3 sequence: CAISETQDNEQFF. The DNA for the CDR3 is TGTGCCATCAGTGAGACACAGGACAATGAGCAGTTCTTC.

The chain carries TRBV5-4 and TRBJ2-1; TRBD2 matches at 13 bases. The germline V gene encodes CDR1 SGHNT and CDR2 YYREEE (reference sequence). The CDR3 totals 18 residues. V was clipped by 4 bases and J by 0 bases; unmatched bases: 7. The CDR3 nucleotides read TGTGCCAGCAGCCCGGGACTAGCGGGATTCGGCTCCTACAATGAGCAGTTCTTC. Amino acids: CASSPGLAGFGSYNEQFF.

CDR3 sequence reads: CATSHRGDNPGLAGYNEQFF. As DNA, the CDR3 is TGTGCCACCAGTCACCGGGGGGACAACCCGGGACTAGCGGGTTACAATGAGCAGTTCTTC. V gene TRBV24-1 combines with J gene TRBJ2-1, with TRBD2 matching over 12 bases. The CDR3 runs 20 residues. The J segment lost 4 bases and the V segment lost 6 bases, leaving 18 bases of the junction unmatched. Germline CDR1 is KGHDR and CDR2 is SFDVKD.

V usage is TRBV7-2 and J usage is TRBJ1-4; D is uncertain. The germline gives CDR1 SGHTA, CDR2 FQGNSA. V gave up 2 bases and J gave up 3 bases, with 7 bases separating them. The CDR3 loop spans 14 amino acids. The CDR3 nucleotides read TGTGCCAGCAGCTTATCAGGTCCTAATGAAAAACTGTTTTTT. This codes for CASSLSGPNEKLFF.

This chain uses TRBV11-2 with TRBJ2-7, with TRBD1 identical over 7 bases. CDR1 is SGHAT and CDR2 is FQNNGV in the germline V gene. The length of the CDR3 is 17 residues. V gave up 1 base and J gave up 6 bases; unmatched junction bases: 15. The CDR3 region has the DNA TGTGCCAGCAGCTTAGGTGGGACAGTCGGGACCCAGGTCGAGCAGTACTTC. Amino acid sequence: CASSLGGTVGTQVEQYF. Variable domain in full (rest from reference TRBV11-2 and TRBJ2-7): EAGVAQSPRYKIIEKRQSVAFWCNPISGHATLYWYQQILGQGPKLLIQFQNNGVVDDSQLPKDRFSAERLKGVDSTLKIQPAKLEDSAVYLCASSLGGTVGTQVEQYFGPGTRLTVT.

The chain joins TRBV12-3 or TRBV12-4 to TRBJ2-7; maybe TRBD2 (6 bases). V lost 6 bases to trimming and J lost 2 bases, with 11 bases between them. The CDR3 covers 13 residues. This chain's CDR3 is CASRQRATYEQYF. The CDR3 DNA reads as TGTGCCAGCAGGCAGCGGGCCACCTACGAGCAGTACTTC.

The chain joins TRBV11-2 to TRBJ2-7; 7 bases line up with TRBD2. CDR1 and CDR2 (germline): SGHAT, FQNNGV. This CDR3 is 16 amino acids long. Unmatched junction bases numbered 8, after V lost 1 base and J lost 2 bases. CDR3 in amino acids: CASSLASTSGTYEQYF. CDR3 nucleotides: TGTGCCAGCAGCTTAGCCTCTACCAGCGGGACCTACGAGCAGTACTTC. Looking up the rest from reference TRBV11-2 and TRBJ2-7 gives the full variable domain: EAGVAQSPRYKIIEKRQSVAFWCNPISGHATLYWYQQILGQGPKLLIQFQNNGVVDDSQLPKDRFSAERLKGVDSTLKIQPAKLEDSAVYLCASSLASTSGTYEQYFGPGTRLTVT.

J is TRBJ1-5 and V is TRBV18, with 10 bases that match TRBD1. The CDR3 is 15 amino acids. The V segment lost 4 bases and the J segment 4 bases; nucleotides outside the gene matches: 4. CDR1 is KGHSH and CDR2 is LQKENI in the germline V gene. The chain's CDR3 is CASSRTGGWNQPQHF. The CDR3 DNA is TGTGCCAGCTCACGGACAGGGGGTTGGAATCAGCCCCAGCATTTT.

The J gene is TRBJ1-5, the V gene TRBV6-5, with 7 nucleotides matching TRBD1. V lost 2 bases, J lost 5 bases, and 3 bases stayed unmatched. This CDR3 has 14 residues. Germline CDR1 reads MNHEY; CDR2 reads SVGAGI. CDR3 DNA sequence: TGTGCCAGCAGTTACAGGGGGCGCGATCAGCCCCAGCATTTT. Translation gives CASSYRGRDQPQHF.

The chain uses TRBV13 and TRBJ2-7; 8 bases line up with TRBD1. Germline loops: CDR1 PRHDT, CDR2 FYEKMQ (reference sequence). J was trimmed by 2 bases and V by 4 bases; bases with no gene match: 16. The CDR3 sequence is 18 residues long. The CDR3 protein is CASSSTGAQAVITYEQYF. CDR3 nucleotide sequence: TGTGCCAGCAGCTCGACAGGGGCGCAAGCAGTTATCACCTACGAGCAGTACTTC.

The chain uses TRBV21-1 and TRBJ2-7; no DNA check was done on the table's D call, TRBD1. TRBV21-1 is a pseudogene locus. This CDR3 has 16 residues. The CDR3 protein is CASSKGLQGGPYEQYF. The DNA for the CDR3 is TGTGCCAGCAGCAAAGGTTTACAGGGGGGTCCCTACGAGCAGTACTTC.

The V call is TRBV27, the J call TRBJ2-3, with 7 nucleotides matching TRBD1. Germline CDR1 reads MNHEY; CDR2 reads SMNVEV (reference sequence). With V trimmed by 2 bases and J by 2 bases, 4 bases remained unmatched. The length of the CDR3 is 15 residues. The CDR3, as DNA: TGTGCCAGCAGTTTAAAGGGGGCGGTCACAGATACGCAGTATTTT. Its protein is CASSLKGAVTDTQYF.

V gene TRBV2 combines with J gene TRBJ2-1; 8 bases are a match to TRBD2. The trim removed 3 bases at V and 4 bases at J, leaving 8 bases unmatched. CDR1 and CDR2 (germline): SNHLY, FYNNEI. The CDR3 sequence is 16 residues long. CDR3 DNA sequence: TGTGCCAGCAGTGATATTAGTAGCGGGATATACAATGAGCAGTTCTTC. Translating gives CASSDISSGIYNEQFF.

This chain links TRBV7-9 with TRBJ1-5; 9 nucleotides align to TRBD1. Germline loops: CDR1 SEHNR, CDR2 FQNEAQ (reference sequence). This CDR3 is 15 amino acids long. With V trimmed by 6 bases and J by 6 bases, 9 bases remained unmatched. The chain's CDR3 is CASSGGQGSSQPQHF. The CDR3 DNA reads as TGTGCCAGCAGTGGGGGACAGGGAAGTTCTCAGCCCCAGCATTTT.

The rearrangement joins TRBV5-1 to TRBJ2-5; 9 bases fit TRBD2. This CDR3 comprises 17 residues. J was trimmed by 1 base and V by 4 bases; bases with no gene match: 11. Germline V lookup: CDR1 SGHRS, CDR2 YFSETQ. For the CDR3, the DNA is TGCGCCAGCAGCCTGACCGGGACTAGCTATTCCCAAGAGACCCAGTACTTC. It encodes CASSLTGTSYSQETQYF.

The gene calls are TRBV2 and TRBJ2-1; 7 positions agree with TRBD1. Trimming cost V 1 base and J 8 bases; bases outside gene matches: 5. CDR3 size: 14 residues. From germline, CDR1 is SNHLY and CDR2 FYNNEI. CDR3 nucleotide sequence: TGTGCCAGCAGTGAAGGGACAGGTAACCATGAGCAGTTCTTC. Translation gives CASSEGTGNHEQFF.